The next 9 T cell receptor beta chains were all read from a single sample in a study of T cell repertoires in cytomegalovirus infection. The antigens of these receptors remain unknown. TCRdb reprocessed the reads with MiXCR, giving one entry per CDR3 protein. Of fewer than 1,000,000 distinct CDR3 sequences in the sample, approximately 30% are singletons; the top ten hold around an eighth. The sample in question was cultured CD8+ T cells from PBMCs, obtained from culture after CMV antigen stimulation. The receptors originated from a human donor in good health (CMV status not recorded). Some clones in this sample may be carry-over from other donors' samples.

This clonotype has just a few counts. J is TRBJ1-1 and V is TRBV27; a weak D match, TRBD1 (5 bases). The CDR3 extends over 13 amino acids. Germline values: CDR1 MNHEY, CDR2 SMNVEV (reference sequence). V lost 9 bases to trimming and J lost 3 bases, with 14 bases between them. The CDR3 spells CASRGGGHTEAFF. The CDR3 region has the DNA TGTGCCAGTCGGGGCGGAGGGCACACTGAAGCTTTCTTT.

The rearrangement uses TRBV12-3 or TRBV12-4 and TRBJ2-5; 14 bases agree with TRBD2. V dropped 2 bases and J dropped 5; count of bases not matched to a gene: 7. The CDR3 spans 17 residues. This CDR3 reads CASSLPGLAGERETQYF. CDR3 nucleotide sequence: TGTGCCAGCAGTTTACCGGGACTAGCGGGGGAGCGGGAGACCCAGTACTTC.

Comment on this clonotype: This may come from a read error, since a much larger clone is one base off. The rearrangement links TRBV4-3 to TRBJ2-1; the D call may be TRBD1 or TRBD2 (5 bases each). V was trimmed by 0 bases and J by 4 bases, leaving 16 bases between them. The CDR3 has 17 amino acids. Germline V gives CDR1 LGHNA, CDR2 YSLEER. CDR3 protein: CASSQEGWDPTYNEQFF. DNA of the CDR3: TGCGCCAGCAGCCAAGAGGGATGGGACCCAACATACAATGAGCAGTTCTTC.

This clonotype was recorded many times. This chain uses TRBV5-1 with TRBJ1-1; TRBD1 aligns across 9 bases. From germline, CDR1 is SGHRS and CDR2 YFSETQ. V shed 0 bases, J shed 5 bases, and the junction held 8 bases outside the gene matches. The CDR3 runs to 16 residues. The CDR3 here is CASSLAARQGVTEAFF. The CDR3 nucleotides are TGCGCCAGCAGCTTGGCTGCGAGACAGGGGGTGACTGAAGCTTTCTTT. The whole variable domain, filled in from reference TRBV5-1 and TRBJ1-1, reads KAGVTQTPRYLIKTRGQQVTLSCSPISGHRSVSWYQQTPGQGLQFLFEYFSETQRNKGNFPGRFSGRQFSNSRSEMNVSTLELGDSALYLCASSLAARQGVTEAFFGQGTRLTVV.

This clonotype was found a few times. The chain uses TRBV7-6 and TRBJ2-3; unclear D gene. Per germline, CDR1 SGHVS and CDR2 FNYEAQ. CDR3 size: 11 residues. Trimming stripped 6 bases from V and 6 bases from J, with 7 bases between. CDR3 DNA: TGTGCCAGCAGGCCGTCGGATACGCAGTATTTT. Amino acid sequence: CASRPSDTQYF.

CDR3 sequence reads: CASQGVGELSSSYNEQFF. The CDR3 nucleotides are TGTGCCAGCCAGGGGGTGGGTGAATTATCAAGCTCCTACAATGAGCAGTTCTTC. This chain connects TRBV12-3 or TRBV12-4 to TRBJ2-1, with TRBD1 identical over 7 bases. The CDR3 is 18 amino acids. V shed 8 bases and J 0 bases; nucleotides not matched to a gene: 16.

This clonotype was seen more than once but under ten times. The chain is built from TRBV6-8 and TRBJ1-2; 12 nucleotides match TRBD1. From germline, CDR1 is MNHGY and CDR2 SAAAGT. The CDR3 is 16 residues long. With V trimmed by 2 bases and J by 4 bases, 5 bases remained unmatched. The CDR3 nucleotides are TGTGCCAGCAGTTACCGGGACAGGGGGCCCTTCTATGGCTACACCTTC. Amino acid sequence: CASSYRDRGPFYGYTF.

As to this clonotype: The CDR3 does not close with the conserved phenylalanine or tryptophan, likely indicating a read error. J is TRBJ1-5 and V is TRBV5-1; D uncertain. The CDR3 extends over 15 amino acids. Germline CDR1 reads SGHRS; CDR2 reads YFSETQ. The V and J ends lost 0 bases and 0 bases respectively, with 7 bases between them. CDR3 nucleotide sequence: TGCGCCAGCAGCTTGGAAGGTTATAGCAATCAGCCCCAGCATCTT. It encodes CASSLEGYSNQPQHL.

This clonotype showed up many times. The chain recombines TRBV7-2 with TRBJ1-1; possibly TRBD1 for D (5 bases). The germline CDR1 and CDR2 sequences are SGHTA and FQGNSA. Trimming shortened V by 7 bases and J by 1 base, and 16 bases separated the two germline ends. This CDR3 is 15 amino acids long. Here the CDR3 DNA reads TGTGCCAGCAACATTAGGCCGACAGAGAACACTGAAGCTTTCTTT. Its protein product is CASNIRPTENTEAFF. The complete variable domain, with remaining parts taken from reference TRBV7-2 and TRBJ1-1, reads GAGVSQSPSNKVTEKGKDVELRCDPISGHTALYWYRQSLGQGLEFLIYFQGNSAPDKSGLPSDRFSAERTGGSVSTLTIQRTQQEDSAVYLCASNIRPTENTEAFFGQGTRLTVV.